This TCR beta chain was sequenced for a study of cytomegalovirus exposure and HLA in healthy donors (dated by TCRdb to about 2017). At the level of the whole study: An earlier analysis of roughly 570 of the donors reported 276 Gb of sequence data and 95 million to 130 million unique TCR beta sequences obtained from roughly 170 million T cells. To decide whether each TCR beta V gene segment behaved as functional or pseudogenic, an earlier analysis of some 600 of the donors relied on high-throughput TCR beta sequencing. The study aimed to test whether signatures of past pathogen exposure could be identified by cataloging public T cell receptors. A later analysis re-examined previously published TCR beta repertoires from more than 550 donors and added high-resolution HLA genotyping to investigate patterns of TCR occurrence. About 300 gigabases of sequencing data and 70 million to 100 million unique TCR sequences were included in an early release covering several hundred HLA-typed donors. High-throughput TCR immunosequencing, statistical association of individual TCRs with disease status, and machine learning were combined to predict cytomegalovirus infection status. Alongside the repertoire data, information on donor age, sex, ethnicity and CMV serostatus was compiled. Both class I and class II loci were covered by HLA typing, at four-digit resolution. The genetic ancestry cluster associated with self-reported Caucasian donors included 81% of the 398 genotyped donors. A later genetic analysis took genome-wide SNP genotypes for about 55% of the roughly 670 donors and used that subset as a discovery cohort. All discovery cohort repertoires had been generated on a single sequencing platform. Roughly 5 DR-DQ haplotypes were handled as single units for association and clustering, since linkage in the cohort was strong. The study used immunosequencing to profile the T cell repertoires of under 700 subjects and linked those repertoires to cytomegalovirus serostatus. In addition to the first cohort of 666 subjects, a separate validation cohort of 120 different subjects was used. The later analysis used no new phenotypic data to find candidate immune exposures, relying instead on TCR beta sequences and their occurrence across donors. Among some 410 genotyped donors of the cohort, an average of around 250,000 unique TCR beta nucleotide sequences was sequenced per donor, of which roughly 17% were non-productive. Typing coverage varied by locus: roughly 620-640 donors for A, B, C, DRB1 and DQB1; around 560 for DQA1; approximately 610 for DPA1; under 490 for DPB1.

Libraries were built with the immunoSEQ multiplex PCR assay. For the multiplex PCR, a mixture combining 60 forward primers for TCR Vbeta segments and 13 reverse primers for TCR Jbeta segments was used. Amplification of the CDR3 region of rearranged TCR beta genes was performed with a multiplex PCR assay on genomic DNA. The amplified TCR beta libraries were sequenced on the Illumina HiSeq System as 87-base-pair reads. The paper's data handling went like this. A later analysis tallied tens of millions of unique TCR beta chains across the 650 to 750 repertoires, and about 12 million of those chains were shared by two or more donors. To remove PCR and sequencing errors, raw reads were error-corrected and collapsed into unique sequences using a nearest-neighbor algorithm that merged closely related sequences. To assign V, D and J gene segments, CDR3 sequences were aligned to IMGT reference sequences. Each retained sequence needed at least a six-nucleotide match to both a V gene segment and a J gene segment. Rearrangements were classified as productive when the CDR3 lacked stop codons and remained in frame with V and J, and all other rearrangements were classified as non-productive. CDR3 was defined by IMGT convention, running from the second conserved V-encoded cysteine to the conserved J-encoded phenylalanine. The earlier analysis of 450 to 750 of the donors excluded any sequence lacking an unambiguous match to a single V gene segment. In an earlier analysis of approximately 560 of the donors, a V segment was called functional when productive rearrangements were above 56.7%, and segregating when the standard deviation between donors exceeded 5%. A statistical classification framework was built for diagnosing cytomegalovirus status from the catalog of TCR beta chain sequences. In a later analysis, V and J genes were assigned by comparing TCR nucleotide sequences against IMGT/GENE-DB human TR gene sequences. In a later analysis, CDR3 sequences and most-parsimonious VDJ recombination scenarios were assigned using the TCRdist pipeline. In a later analysis, every TCR beta chain was defined by the combination of its CDR3 amino acid sequence and its V-gene family, and reads without a unique V-gene family were dropped. A later analysis removed roughly 590 highly shared, low-generation-probability nucleotide sequences to deal with suspected cross-contamination and a sequencing artifact. For each public chain, a later analysis derived a clonal expansion index from normalized ranks of inferred template counts within each repertoire. Generation probabilities in a later analysis came from a VDJ recombination model fitted to out-of-frame rearrangements, and those results were checked against IGoR. In a later analysis, hypergeometric tests were used to score TCR-TCR, TCR-HLA and TCR-CMV co-occurrence, with a repertoire-size bias correction applied to TCR pairs. In a later analysis, false discovery rates were estimated by permuting HLA or CMV assignments 20 times. In a later analysis, co-occurring TCRs were grouped using DBSCAN, with TCRdist sequence similarity added in when clustering inside HLA-allele-positive subsets. Repertoires with fewer than 30,000 or more than 120,000 public chains, plus five repertoires with anomalous nucleotide sharing, were excluded from co-occurrence clustering. The table comes from immuneACCESS by way of TCRdb, which keeps in-frame sequences with V and J called. Part of the clones is missing from these tables; in studies checked, under half for an unresolved V gene and the rest for unknown reasons. V and J calls and clone size are copied from that table; D and trimming were computed from the DNA. This sample holds around 140,000 clones; approximately 80% were observed only once. 5.5% to 7% of the sample is in the top ten clones.

The cysteine opens and the phenylalanine closes a CDR3 of 15 amino acids. The sequence is cut down to CDR3 DNA, 45 bases in frame from base 1. V and J are trimmed by 4 bases and 10 bases, and the gene matches miss 10 bases of the junction. According to the germline V gene, CDR1 reads SGHRS and CDR2 reads YFSETQ. Overall results and qualifications from the work: A later analysis found that HLA-associated TCR beta chains were more clonally expanded and had lower generation probabilities than equally common non-associated chains. Only TCR beta chains were sequenced in this cohort, and the absence of alpha or paired-chain data limited detectable features. In a later genetic analysis, a missense DCLRE1C variant was associated with V-gene and J-gene trimming of TCR beta chains, and the association was replicated in an independent cohort. In a later analysis, some 17,000 TCR beta sequences were associated with specific HLA alleles at a false discovery rate of 0.05. A further reported finding was that TCR beta sequences accurately predicted the HLA-A and HLA-B alleles for most subjects in the first cohort. Linkage disequilibrium might explain the correlated functional status among segregating V segments, but an unknown experimental factor could not be ruled out. The earlier analysis of fewer than 750 of the donors excluded roughly 16 rarely observed V segments, including chromosome 9 orphons, because counts were too low. It was suggested by the authors that the approach could potentially be generalized to other disease states and immunological phenotypes. Because HLA typing was missing for some donors at each locus, association tests included only the typed subset. In a later analysis, the rate of TCR association differed among HLA loci, with DRB1 alleles having the most associated TCRs and HLA-C alleles having the fewest. Most CMV-associated TCR beta chains appeared to be HLA-restricted in a later analysis, and the HLA associations seemed to be driven largely by CMV exposure. A later genetic analysis reported fewer N-insertions in productive TCRs among donors in an Asian-associated ancestry cluster than the roughly 690-donor mean. A cluster of highly shared sequence variants was judged likely to represent a technical artifact of the sequencing pipeline. Because the 87-base-pair reads could not distinguish some IMGT-functional V segments, including TRBV6-2 and TRBV6-3, those segments were excluded. Strong co-occurrence of HLA alleles, especially DR and DQ, made assigning TCR associations to individual alleles difficult. A total of roughly 160 TCR beta chains were listed by the study as associated with cytomegalovirus. CMV serostatus was the only immune exposure information available for the cohort. Across donors, most TCR sequences were observed very rarely, whereas some public TCRs were present in many individuals. In vitro tests confirmed that three of the cytomegalovirus-associated TCR beta chains recognize cytomegalovirus antigens. In a later analysis, several top co-occurrence clusters were reported to appear linked to parvovirus B19, influenza, CMV and Epstein-Barr virus. The classifier was reported to diagnose cytomegalovirus status with high specificity and sensitivity in both the original and validation cohorts. In an earlier analysis of 587 of the donors, most TCR beta V segments appeared in productive rearrangements about 87% or about 30% of the time, broadly matching IMGT annotations. Presence/absence analyses assumed roughly uniform sequencing depth across donors, an assumption that may not hold.

Of note for this clone: Which antigen it targets is not known. No base quality information exists; no much larger clone differs at one position.

The cohort comprised 670 or so healthy bone marrow donors. All cohort members were sampled while nominally healthy, although unrecorded immune exposures were likely present. The donor tested CMV seropositive, placing the donor among the 289 seropositive members of the cohort. Every donor gave a peripheral blood sample, and the peripheral blood mononuclear cells from that sample were used for TCR beta sequencing. Genomic DNA was extracted from the blood cell samples with the Qiagen DNeasy Blood Extraction Kit. The sample consisted of PBMCs. The chain was built from TRBV5-1 and TRBJ2-5, with 13 bases matching TRBD2. The sequence came from a woman aged 35 to 49 in good health and CMV-seropositive. The nucleotide sequence reads as follows: TGCGCCAGCAGCCCCGGACTAGCGGGAGAGCGTGGCCAGTACTTC. This translates into CASSPGLAGERGQYF. Where the CDR3 stops, the reference TRBV5-1 and TRBJ2-5 genes take over; the full variable domain is KAGVTQTPRYLIKTRGQQVTLSCSPISGHRSVSWYQQTPGQGLQFLFEYFSETQRNKGNFPGRFSGRQFSNSRSEMNVSTLELGDSALYLCASSPGLAGERGQYFGPGTRLLVL.